This section outlines one T cell receptor beta chain sequence together with its context. These data belong to a study of radiation and T cells in renal cell carcinoma. Method: immunoSEQ multiplex PCR; TCRdb's copy keeps in-frame clones and lacks some. The sample carries under 200,000 clones, about nine tenths recorded once. The time point: blood 4 weeks post-SBRT, at nephrectomy. Documented treatment: 15 Gy SBRT to primary tumor, nephrectomy 4 weeks later. Nephrectomy followed 15 Gy stereotactic body radiation by 4 weeks. CDR3 length equals 18 residues. The V end was cut by 5 bases, the J end by 0 bases, with 17 bases between. The V gene's germline CDR1 is LNHNV and CDR2 YYDKDF (reference sequence).

The sequence came from a woman aged 50 to 60 with renal cell carcinoma. Here the sequenced sample was blood, taken from a patient whose treatment included radiotherapy and nephrectomy. The chain combines TRBV15 with TRBJ2-6; tentative D call: TRBD2 (6 bases). The CDR3 coding sequence is TGTGCCACCAGCCCCTCAGGGAGGCTTGACTCTGGGGCCAACGTCCTGACTTTC. It is translated as CATSPSGRLDSGANVLTF.